This is a list of T cell receptor beta chains from one sample in a study of response to subunit inactivated influenza vaccine. TCRdb itself ran the RT-PCR reads through MiXCR, one entry per CDR3 protein. The repertoire holds about 520,000 distinct CDR3 sequences, with roughly 7.6% as singletons. Sequencing was performed on PBMCs from blood, taken about 23 months after vaccination. The receptors shown here come from a man between 50 and 69 years old who received an inactivated influenza vaccine. The CDR3 runs from the conserved cysteine through the conserved F or W. Clone size, where shown, is once, few, many, or a class for clones that have expanded.

size | V | CDR3
many | TRBV5-1 | CASSLDAARGRTDTQYF
. | TRBV25-1 | CASSDSGGNTGELFF
few | TRBV4-2 | CASSQDWRPEETQYF
many | TRBV5-6 | CASSSPTSGRTTKNIQYF
many | TRBV6-2/TRBV6-3 | CASTKTGTKNIQYF
. | TRBV7-9 | CASSLAAAGALDEKLFF
few | TRBV20-1 | CSARDALRGLDSPLHF
. | TRBV5-1 | CASSLPAAGVYNEQFF
many | TRBV20-1 | CSARDRQGAWNEQFF
. | TRBV5-1 | CASSLVAGQGSYGYTF
. | TRBV20-1 | CSAYQAPYTQYF
. | TRBV3-1 | CASSQSTGPQHF
. | TRBV5-1 | CASRLLDGRDTQYF
. | TRBV5-1 | CASSLVGGHPANTGELFF
. | TRBV18 | CASSPDRGPGNTIYF
few | TRBV5-8 | CASSSDTNLRKQYF
many | TRBV6-1 | CASTRTGHYEQYF
. | TRBV6-1 | CASSRGRDWRDEQFF